Each of the 20 T cell receptor beta chains below was sequenced from the same sample in a study of OX40 agonist ivuxolimab in advanced cancers. The receptor library was made with the immunoSEQ multiplex PCR assay. The clones in this table, taken by TCRdb from immuneACCESS, are in-frame only. Not every clone is retained; where verified, under half of the shortfall comes from an unresolved V gene, and the cause of the rest is unknown. The sample table contains more than 75,000 clones; only one count was recorded for 70% to 90% of them. In total, the top ten clones hold roughly 5.5% of the sample. The specimen was CD4+ or CD8+ T cells sorted from blood, collected in a trial of the OX40 agonist ivuxolimab. Source of these receptors: an adult with an advanced solid tumor such as melanoma, head and neck, liver or kidney cancer.

This rearrangement joins TRBV4-3 to TRBJ2-1; D is perhaps TRBD2 (6 bases). Trimming cost V 0 bases and J 6 bases, with 24 bases left between them. The CDR3 spans 19 residues. From germline, CDR1 is LGHNA and CDR2 YSLEER. CDR3 residues: CASSQDHDRAGSSGNEQFF. The CDR3 nucleotides are TGCGCCAGCAGCCAAGATCATGATCGGGCGGGGTCGTCTGGCAATGAGCAGTTCTTC.

The DNA of the CDR3 is TGTGCCAGCAGTTACGAAGACAGGGGGCCTCGGGAGACCCAGTACTTC. Translated, it gives CASSYEDRGPRETQYF. The chain uses TRBV6-6 and TRBJ2-5; 10 bases match TRBD1. CDR1 is MNHNY, CDR2 SVGAGI, per germline (reference sequence). The CDR3 covers 16 residues. V lost 2 bases to trimming and J lost 5 bases; unmatched junction nucleotides: 8.

The V gene is TRBV6-4, the J gene TRBJ2-2, with 11 bases lining up with TRBD2. From germline, CDR1 is MRHNA and CDR2 SNTAGT. The CDR3 totals 13 residues. J was trimmed by 12 bases and V by 5 bases; bases with no gene match: 5. The chain's CDR3 is CASSTTSGGKLFF. CDR3 DNA sequence: TGTGCCAGCAGTACTACTAGCGGGGGAAAGCTGTTTTTT.

V is TRBV5-6 and J is TRBJ1-6; TRBD1 agrees at 8 bases. Germline CDR1 and CDR2: SGHDT and YYEEEE. The CDR3 loop spans 17 amino acids. The J segment lost 10 bases and the V segment lost 3 bases, leaving 15 bases of the junction unmatched. CDR3 DNA: TGTGCCAGCAGCTGGACCCAGGGGGCTCGGGCTAGGTCACCCCTCCACTTT. Its protein is CASSWTQGARARSPLHF.

The chain links TRBV19 to TRBJ1-2, with D perhaps matching TRBD1 (5 bases). CDR1 and CDR2 from the germline V gene are LNHDA and SQIVND (reference sequence). The CDR3 consists of 14 residues. The V end lost 3 bases, the J end lost 8 bases, and 16 bases lay between the germline ends. The CDR3, as DNA: TGTGCCAGTAGTATCCCTGGGGCAGGGCGAGGCTACACCTTC. Translating gives CASSIPGAGRGYTF.

This chain connects TRBV7-2 to TRBJ2-7, with D possibly TRBD1 on 5 matching bases. Germline V gene lookup returns CDR1 SGHTA and CDR2 FQGNSA. This CDR3 region has 14 residues. The ends were cut back, 2 bases at V and 2 bases at J, with 10 bases in the middle. Written as DNA, the CDR3 is TGTGCCAGCAGCTTACTGCCAGGGCCCTACGAGCAGTACTTC. Translated, it gives CASSLLPGPYEQYF.

The chain recombines TRBV11-1 with TRBJ1-1; D gene unclear. V was clipped by 3 bases and J by 0 bases, with 5 bases between them. The CDR3 runs to 13 residues. Per the germline V gene, CDR1 is SGHAT and CDR2 is FQDESV (reference sequence). The CDR3 sequence: CASSFTVNTEAFF. CDR3 bases: TGTGCCAGCAGCTTTACGGTGAACACTGAAGCTTTCTTT.

This chain links TRBV6-5 with TRBJ2-1; perhaps TRBD2 as D (6 bases). The germline V gene encodes CDR1 MNHEY and CDR2 SVGAGI. The CDR3 runs to 13 residues. CDR3 nucleotide sequence: TGTGCAGTGGCGGGGTGGGCCTACAATGAGCAGTTCTTC. Translation gives CAVAGWAYNEQFF.

The chain employs TRBV9 and TRBJ1-2, with a possible D match to TRBD1 (5 bases). The V end lost 4 bases, the J end lost 5 bases, and 18 bases lay between the germline ends. CDR1 is SGDLS and CDR2 is YYNGEE in the germline V gene. The CDR3 loop spans 15 amino acids. CDR3 in amino acids: CASSPTPARVYGYTF. In DNA form, the CDR3 reads TGTGCCAGCAGCCCGACCCCTGCCAGGGTATATGGCTACACCTTC.

The chain joins TRBV27 to TRBJ1-1; 7 positions match TRBD1. This CDR3 comprises 16 residues. Unmatched junction bases numbered 8, after V lost 0 bases and J lost 4 bases. Germline CDR1 MNHEY, CDR2 SMNVEV (reference sequence). The CDR3 reads CASSLSYRGTGTEAFF. Here the CDR3 DNA reads TGTGCCAGCAGTTTATCATACAGGGGTACAGGCACTGAAGCTTTCTTT.

This chain connects TRBV6-1 to TRBJ2-3; maybe TRBD2 (6 bases). The V and J ends lost 3 bases and 1 base respectively, with 14 bases between them. The CDR3 is 16 amino acids. In germline, CDR1 is MNHNS, CDR2 SASEGT. CDR3 bases: TGTGCCAGCAGTGATCTCCCCGGGACTGGCACAGATACGCAGTATTTT. This gives the protein CASSDLPGTGTDTQYF.

V gene TRBV7-2 combines with J gene TRBJ2-5, with a weak D call TRBD2 (6 bases). V lost 2 bases and J 5 bases, leaving 15 bases between the germline ends. CDR1 is SGHTA, CDR2 FQGNSA, per germline. CDR3 length equals 15 residues. The CDR3 sequence is CASSLTSGLRETQYF. CDR3 sequence (DNA): TGTGCCAGCAGCTTAACTTCCGGACTACGGGAGACCCAGTACTTC.

The chain uses TRBV9 and TRBJ2-1; D is undetermined. V was trimmed by 4 bases and J by 2 bases, leaving 16 bases between them. The length of the CDR3 is 16 residues. The V gene's germline CDR1 is SGDLS and CDR2 YYNGEE. The CDR3 DNA is TGTGCCAGCAGCTTCCGGACGTTTTCCCCCTACAATGAGCAGTTCTTC. Its translation: CASSFRTFSPYNEQFF.

The chain has TRBV7-9 and TRBJ2-2; 7 bases line up with TRBD1. Germline V gives CDR1 SEHNR, CDR2 FQNEAQ (reference sequence). The J segment lost 2 bases and the V segment lost 2 bases, leaving 5 bases of the junction unmatched. The CDR3 spans 16 residues. CDR3 nucleotides: TGTGCCAGCAGCTTAAAGACAGGGTATAACACCGGGGAGCTGTTTTTT. It is translated as CASSLKTGYNTGELFF.

The chain has TRBV4-1 and TRBJ2-7; D may be TRBD2 (5 bases). With 0 bases removed from V and 0 bases from J, the gap between germline ends came to 9 bases. The germline V gene encodes CDR1 MGHRA and CDR2 YSYEKL. CDR3 length: 15 residues. CDR3 bases: TGCGCCAGCAGCCAAGACCCTAGCAGCTCCTACGAGCAGTACTTC. Its translation is CASSQDPSSSYEQYF.

The chain links TRBV4-2 to TRBJ2-1, with 7 nucleotides matching TRBD2. V dropped 1 base and J dropped 8; count of bases not matched to a gene: 14. The CDR3 contains 17 residues. Germline CDR1 reads LGHNA; CDR2 reads YNFKEQ. CDR3 sequence: CASSQVWPSGSRDEQFF. The CDR3, as DNA: TGTGCCAGCAGCCAAGTTTGGCCTAGCGGATCGAGGGATGAGCAGTTCTTC.

V gene TRBV12-5 combines with J gene TRBJ1-2, with a possible D match to TRBD1 (5 bases). Trimming cost V 1 base and J 5 bases, with 11 bases left between them. Looked up from germline, CDR1 is LGHNT and CDR2 is FRNRAP. There are 14 residues in the CDR3. CDR3 nucleotides: TGTGCTAGTGGTTTGGAAACAGGAATTTATGGCTACACCTTC. This codes for CASGLETGIYGYTF.

The V call is TRBV6-4, the J call TRBJ1-3; D unresolved. With 3 bases removed from V and 0 bases from J, the gap between germline ends came to 6 bases. This CDR3 spans 14 amino acids. Germline CDR1 reads MRHNA; CDR2 reads SNTAGT. The CDR3, as DNA: TGTGCCAGCAGTGAAGTCTACTCTGGAAACACCATATATTTT. It encodes CASSEVYSGNTIYF.

The chain uses TRBV25-1 and TRBJ1-2, with D perhaps matching TRBD1 (6 bases). This CDR3 spans 15 amino acids. V gave up 1 base and J gave up 2 bases, with 11 bases separating them. CDR1 and CDR2 from the germline V gene are MGHDK and SYGVNS. The CDR3 sequence is CASSESIRGNYGYTF. As DNA, the CDR3 is TGTGCCAGCAGTGAATCTATCAGGGGCAACTATGGCTACACCTTC.

This clone was counted once. V usage is TRBV7-9 and J usage is TRBJ2-7; no reliable D call. Germline CDR1 SEHNR, CDR2 FQNEAQ (reference sequence). The length of the CDR3 is 15 residues. V gave up 1 base and J gave up 0 bases, with 10 bases separating them. In DNA, the CDR3 is TGTGCCAGCAGCTTAGGCTCGGGCATCTCCTACGAGCAGTACTTC. Amino acid sequence: CASSLGSGISYEQYF.